The text below deals with one T cell receptor beta chain. This specimen comes from a study of blood T cell repertoires in COVID-19. Whole-study context: From T cells, B-cell-depleted T cells, or PBMCs came the material, which was cDNA or gDNA.

V lost 7 bases and J 4 bases, leaving 11 bases between the germline ends. The CDR3 covers 12 residues. CDR1 is SGHRS, CDR2 YFSETQ, per germline. The assay was immunoSEQ multiplex PCR, and TCRdb's table has in-frame clones only and misses some. This sample has under 200,000 clones, with around 88% found just once. The V and J genes are TRBV5-1 and TRBJ1-1; D remains ambiguous. The origin of this receptor is a woman in her 70s who had recovered from COVID-19. The sample taken for sequencing was peripheral blood. The DNA of the CDR3 is TGCGCCAGCCGGAGAGAGGGCACTGAAGCTTTCTTT. Its protein is CASRREGTEAFF.